This T cell receptor (beta chain) was found in a study of OX40 agonist ivuxolimab in advanced cancers. Study summary: Subjects had a mean age of 60 years, with a range of roughly 20 to 79; around 84% were male.

Sequenced by immunoSEQ multiplex PCR; TCRdb stores in-frame clones only, minus some. The data contain 15,000 to 20,000 clones, 85% to 95% of them seen just once; the ten biggest clones take up less than 9.5%. V lost 0 bases and J lost 4; bases outside the gene matches: 4. The V gene's germline CDR1 is LGHNA and CDR2 YSLEER. There are 15 residues in the CDR3. Study-wide results and caveats: Expanded clones tended on average to be more numerous among CD8+ T cells than CD4+.

Points on this clone: The antigen remains unidentified.

Source: CD4+ or CD8+ T cells sorted from blood, taken in a trial of the OX40 agonist ivuxolimab. This chain uses TRBV4-3 with TRBJ1-2; 8 bases are shared with TRBD1. This sequence was found in an adult with an advanced solid tumor such as melanoma, head and neck, liver or kidney cancer. In nucleotides, the CDR3 is TGCGCCAGCAGCCAAGATCGACAGGGGAGCTATGGCTACACCTTC. It is translated as CASSQDRQGSYGYTF.